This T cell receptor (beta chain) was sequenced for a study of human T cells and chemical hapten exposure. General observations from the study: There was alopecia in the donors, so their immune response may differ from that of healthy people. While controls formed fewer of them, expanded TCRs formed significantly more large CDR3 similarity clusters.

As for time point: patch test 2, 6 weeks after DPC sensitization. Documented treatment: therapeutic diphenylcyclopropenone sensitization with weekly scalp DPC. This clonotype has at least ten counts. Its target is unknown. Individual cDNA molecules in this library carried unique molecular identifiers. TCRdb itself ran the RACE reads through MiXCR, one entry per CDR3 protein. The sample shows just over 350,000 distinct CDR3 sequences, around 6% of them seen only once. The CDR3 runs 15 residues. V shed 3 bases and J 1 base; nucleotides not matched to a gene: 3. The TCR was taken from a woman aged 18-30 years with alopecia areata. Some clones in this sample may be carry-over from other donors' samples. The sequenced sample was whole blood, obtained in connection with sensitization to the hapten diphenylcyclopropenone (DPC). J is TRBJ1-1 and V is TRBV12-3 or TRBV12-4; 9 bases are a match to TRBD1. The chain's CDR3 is CASSFGTGWNTEAFF. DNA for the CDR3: TGTGCCAGCAGTTTTGGGACAGGGTGGAACACTGAAGCTTTCTTT.